These 25 T cell receptor beta chains were all obtained from the same sample, sequenced in a study of T-cell memory formation after mild COVID-19. From the 5' RACE reads, TCRdb called clonotypes with MiXCR, one entry per CDR3 protein. The sample has under 300,000 distinct CDR3 sequences, roughly 9.4% seen once; the top ten hold around 20%. Sequences were obtained from PBMCs or a T cell subset sorted from them (not recorded which). The receptors were sampled from a man in his late teens or twenties who had mild COVID-19 (a few samples of this study predate the infection). Cell type and time point are not known.

This clonotype was seen ten or more times. The CDR3 region is CASSVSVEREVTF. In nucleotides, the CDR3 is TGTGCCAGCAGTGTTTCAGTAGAACGCGAGGTCACCTTC. The chain is built from TRBV11-2 and TRBJ1-2; D not certain. The CDR3 has 13 amino acids. V was shortened by 6 bases and J by 13 bases, with 21 bases between the two germline ends. The germline CDR1 and CDR2 sequences are SGHAT and FQNNGV.

In this sample, this clonotype turned up many times. J is TRBJ2-3 and V is TRBV6-5; TRBD2 matches 8 bases. This CDR3 has 15 residues. Germline CDR1 reads MNHEY; CDR2 reads SVGAGI. V shed 1 base, J shed 5 bases, and the junction held 5 bases outside the gene matches. The CDR3 loop is CASSYLGLGGDTQYF. CDR3 DNA: TGTGCCAGCAGTTACTTGGGACTAGGGGGAGATACGCAGTATTTT.

The chain joins TRBV15 to TRBJ1-2; tentative D call: TRBD1 (6 bases). Germline V gives CDR1 LNHNV, CDR2 YYDKDF (reference sequence). Trimming removed 0 bases at V and 5 bases at J, with 19 bases between. The CDR3 consists of 17 residues. This CDR3 reads CATSRDYLVGRGYGYTF. CDR3 nucleotide sequence: TGTGCCACCAGCAGAGATTACCTCGTTGGCAGGGGATATGGCTACACCTTC.

The chain carries TRBV12-3 or TRBV12-4 and TRBJ1-2; 12 positions match TRBD1. This CDR3 region has 15 residues. With V trimmed by 6 bases and J by 5 bases, 7 bases remained unmatched. The CDR3 DNA sequence: TGTGCCAGCAGCCGGGGACAGGGGGCGGGATATGGCTACACCTTC. Translated: CASSRGQGAGYGYTF.

The V gene is TRBV4-1, the J gene TRBJ1-2; D gene uncertain. Trimming stripped 1 base from V and 4 bases from J, with 13 bases between. This CDR3 contains 15 residues. Germline assignment: CDR1 MGHRA and CDR2 YSYEKL. Here the CDR3 DNA reads TGCGCCAGCAGCCAAGGTGCGGAGGGTGCCTATGGCTACACCTTC. It translates to CASSQGAEGAYGYTF.

In this sample, this clonotype turned up a few times. The chain links TRBV5-5 to TRBJ2-7; D unclear. V was clipped by 4 bases and J by 6 bases, with 8 bases between them. Per germline, CDR1 SGHKS and CDR2 YYEKEE (reference sequence). The CDR3 loop spans 11 amino acids. The CDR3 region is CASSAHSEQYV. The CDR3 DNA sequence: TGTGCCAGCAGCGCCCACTCCGAGCAGTACGTC.

The rearrangement links TRBV5-1 to TRBJ2-1, with D possibly matching TRBD1 (5 bases). Deletions cut 4 bases from V and 8 bases from J, with 16 bases between. Germline V gives CDR1 SGHRS, CDR2 YFSETQ. CDR3 size: 14 residues. CDR3 DNA sequence: TGCGCCAGCAGCCCCCGACCGGACATGGATGAGCAGTTCTTC. It codes for CASSPRPDMDEQFF.

This clonotype came up a few times. The rearrangement links TRBV5-1 to TRBJ1-1; 7 bases match TRBD1. CDR1 is SGHRS, CDR2 YFSETQ, per germline. V lost 5 bases to trimming and J lost 5 bases; unmatched junction nucleotides: 9. The CDR3 extends over 14 amino acids. The CDR3 DNA reads TGCGCCAGCAGGGACAGGCCCCCGGGGACTGAAGCTTTCTTT. This gives the protein CASRDRPPGTEAFF.

In this sample, this clonotype turned up many times. The genes are TRBV5-1 and TRBJ2-5; D not resolved. Germline CDR1 is SGHRS and CDR2 is YFSETQ. The CDR3 extends over 12 amino acids. V shed 6 bases and J shed 1 base, with 7 bases lying between them. The CDR3 sequence: CASTGSQETQYF. Here the CDR3 DNA reads TGCGCCAGCACCGGGTCCCAAGAGACCCAGTACTTC.

This clonotype was seen a few times. V usage is TRBV20-1 and J usage is TRBJ2-5; the match to TRBD2 covers 12 bases. The CDR3 spans 15 residues. The germline V gene encodes CDR1 DFQATT and CDR2 SNEGSKA (reference sequence). Losses at the gene ends were 0 bases for V and 5 bases for J; bases not matched to a gene: 4. CDR3 region: CSARDRTSGRETQYF. The CDR3, as DNA: TGCAGTGCTAGAGATAGAACTAGCGGGAGGGAGACCCAGTACTTC.

This clonotype turned up a few times. The rearrangement joins TRBV20-1 to TRBJ2-7; 9 nucleotides align to TRBD1. Losses at the gene ends were 3 bases for V and 1 base for J; bases not matched to a gene: 10. Germline assignment: CDR1 DFQATT and CDR2 SNEGSKA (reference sequence). This CDR3 is built from 16 residues. The CDR3 nucleotides are TGCAGTGCTAGCCGCCCCGGGACAGGGTTTTCCTACGAGCAGTACTTC. Translating it yields CSASRPGTGFSYEQYF.

This clonotype has a count of ten or more. This chain links TRBV7-3 with TRBJ2-3; D tentatively reads TRBD1 or TRBD2 (5 bases each). V lost 5 bases and J 4 bases, leaving 16 bases between the germline ends. Germline V gives CDR1 SGHTA, CDR2 FQGTGA. This CDR3 has 15 residues. CDR3 coding DNA: TGTGCCAGCAGCGCTAATTCCTTGGGGGCAGATACGCAGTATTTT. This encodes CASSANSLGADTQYF.

The genes are TRBV28 and TRBJ1-6; 7 bases are a match to TRBD1. CDR3 length equals 15 residues. The J segment lost 10 bases and the V segment lost 3 bases, leaving 9 bases of the junction unmatched. Germline loops: CDR1 MDHEN, CDR2 SYDVKM. As DNA, the CDR3 is TGTGCCAGCAGTTTGCCCGACAGGGACTCATCACCCCTCCACTTT. Translating it yields CASSLPDRDSSPLHF.

The chain is built from TRBV6-1 and TRBJ1-5, with 7 bases lining up with TRBD1. Trimming at V came to 6 bases and at J to 6 bases, leaving 14 bases not matched to a gene. The length of the CDR3 is 16 residues. Looked up from germline, CDR1 is MNHNS and CDR2 is SASEGT. The CDR3 sequence: CASRLSRAGGRQPQHF. Written as DNA, the CDR3 is TGTGCCAGCAGGCTTTCTCGGGCAGGGGGTCGTCAGCCCCAGCATTTT.

As DNA, the CDR3 is TGTGCCAGCAGCTTTCGAAAAACAGGGACAGGTGGAAACACCATATATTTT. Translated, it gives CASSFRKTGTGGNTIYF. The chain uses TRBV7-8 and TRBJ1-3; 8 nucleotides align to TRBD1. The CDR3 spans 17 residues. Germline CDR1 reads SGHVS; CDR2 reads FQNEAQ. The ends lost 3 bases at V and 3 bases at J; junction bases unmatched: 10.

This clonotype was observed many times. This chain connects TRBV5-1 to TRBJ1-4; no firm D call. Trimming took off 4 bases at V and 4 bases at J, with 14 bases between the two ends. Germline V gene data show CDR1 as SGHRS and CDR2 as YFSETQ. The CDR3 runs 15 residues. The CDR3 is CASSLRPASNEKLFF. The CDR3 DNA reads as TGCGCCAGCAGCCTCCGACCGGCGAGTAATGAAAAACTGTTTTTT. Full variable domain (missing parts from reference TRBV5-1 and TRBJ1-4): KAGVTQTPRYLIKTRGQQVTLSCSPISGHRSVSWYQQTPGQGLQFLFEYFSETQRNKGNFPGRFSGRQFSNSRSEMNVSTLELGDSALYLCASSLRPASNEKLFFGSGTQLSVL.

Written as DNA, the CDR3 is TGCGCCAGCAGCTTGGATTTCGGGGGGGGCCTGGATGAGCAGTTCTTC. It yields the protein CASSLDFGGGLDEQFF. The chain is built from TRBV5-1 and TRBJ2-1; TRBD2 matches 8 bases. CDR3 length: 16 amino acids. J gave up 8 bases and V 0 bases, and 10 bases lay outside the gene matches. Germline V lookup: CDR1 SGHRS, CDR2 YFSETQ.

At least ten counts were recorded for this clonotype. The V call is TRBV12-3 or TRBV12-4, the J call TRBJ2-3; 12 bases match TRBD2. CDR3 length: 16 amino acids. J was trimmed by 2 bases and V by 6 bases; bases with no gene match: 6. The CDR3 sequence: CASRPGLAGSTDTQYF. The CDR3 bases are TGTGCCAGCAGACCCGGACTAGCGGGGTCCACAGATACGCAGTATTTT.

This clonotype was recorded a few times. The V call is TRBV5-4, the J call TRBJ2-3, with 7 bases identical to TRBD1. Germline trimming cut 4 bases from V and 3 bases from J; bases unmatched to any gene: 14. From germline, CDR1 is SGHNT and CDR2 YYREEE (reference sequence). There are 17 residues in the CDR3. Written as DNA, the CDR3 is TGTGCCAGCAGCCTGAAGGCAGGGGGTAGTAGGACAGATACGCAGTATTTT. Residues: CASSLKAGGSRTDTQYF. Using reference TRBV5-4 and TRBJ2-3 for the parts outside the CDR3, the full variable domain is ETGVTQSPTHLIKTRGQQVTLRCSSQSGHNTVSWYQQALGQGPQFIFQYYREEENGRGNFPPRFSGLQFPNYSSELNVNALELDDSALYLCASSLKAGGSRTDTQYFGPGTRLTVL.

This clonotype was seen a few times. The rearrangement links TRBV4-3 to TRBJ1-2; D perhaps matches TRBD1 (5 bases). In germline, CDR1 is LGHNA, CDR2 YSLEER. Deletions cut 0 bases from V and 3 bases from J, with 20 bases between. The CDR3 is 18 amino acids. CDR3 in DNA: TGCGCCAGCAGCCAAGATCTTTTGGACTCGACAGCGTACTATGGCTACACCTTC. This encodes CASSQDLLDSTAYYGYTF.

V usage is TRBV11-2 and J usage is TRBJ2-7; 11 nucleotides agree with TRBD2. With V trimmed by 7 bases and J by 2 bases, 4 bases remained unmatched. CDR3 length: 14 amino acids. Germline CDR1 reads SGHAT; CDR2 reads FQNNGV. CDR3 protein: CASTLAGVTYEQYV. The CDR3 region has the DNA TGTGCCAGCACACTAGCGGGGGTAACCTACGAGCAGTACGTC.

The sample holds a few counts of this clonotype. This sequence joins TRBV29-1 and TRBJ1-1; 7 positions agree with TRBD1. Looked up from germline, CDR1 is SQVTM and CDR2 is ANQGSEA. The ends lost 7 bases at V and 4 bases at J; junction bases unmatched: 15. The CDR3 extends over 15 amino acids. The CDR3 spells CSGAPSPGQTTEAFF. The CDR3 nucleotides read TGCAGCGGTGCCCCCTCCCCGGGACAGACCACTGAAGCTTTCTTT. Using reference TRBV29-1 and TRBJ1-1 for the parts outside the CDR3, the full variable domain is SAVISQKPSRDICQRGTSLTIQCQVDSQVTMMFWYRQQPGQSLTLIATANQGSEATYESGFVIDKFPISRPNLTFSTLTVSNMSPEDSSIYLCSGAPSPGQTTEAFFGQGTRLTVV.

This clonotype was seen a handful of times. This chain links TRBV7-6 with TRBJ1-5; D remains unclear. With 5 bases removed from V and 5 bases from J, the gap between germline ends came to 10 bases. The CDR3 loop spans 13 amino acids. The germline V gene has CDR1 SGHVS and CDR2 FNYEAQ. The CDR3 loop reads CASSQNLYQPQHF. The CDR3 coding sequence is TGTGCCAGCAGCCAGAACCTGTATCAGCCCCAGCATTTT.

Ten or more counts support this clonotype. The rearrangement joins TRBV7-9 to TRBJ2-3; TRBD2 matches at 14 bases. V shed 4 bases and J 0 bases; nucleotides not matched to a gene: 6. CDR1 SEHNR and CDR2 FQNEAQ come from the germline V gene (reference sequence). This CDR3 spans 18 amino acids. The CDR3 is CASSSPGLAGASTDTQYF. The CDR3 DNA is TGTGCCAGCAGCTCACCGGGACTAGCGGGGGCTAGCACAGATACGCAGTATTTT.

In this sample, this clonotype turned up many times. The chain joins TRBV6-1 to TRBJ2-5; D uncertain. Germline values: CDR1 MNHNS, CDR2 SASEGT. This CDR3 has 14 amino acids. The V and J ends lost 1 base and 1 base respectively, with 7 bases between them. CDR3 bases: TGTGCCAGCAGTGAAGGAAACGGCCAAGAGACCCAGTACTTC. This translates into CASSEGNGQETQYF.